This record looks at one TCR beta chain sequence and its context. This sample includes further DNA sequences coding for the same CDR3. The germline V gene has CDR1 LNHDA and CDR2 SQIVND (reference sequence). This CDR3 has 13 amino acids. The V end was cut by 3 bases, the J end by 1 base, with 6 bases between. Expressed TCRB transcripts were sequenced, since all the RNA that had been isolated was reverse transcribed. TCRdb's table, derived via immunoSEQ multiplex PCR, lists solely in-frame clones and lacks some. The table has around 400,000 clones, around 12% seen once. The record originates from a study of beta chain features in type 1 diabetes.

The sequenced sample consisted of naive CD4+ T cells from blood. The chain combines TRBV19 with TRBJ1-1; no definite D call. This receptor was obtained from a man between 18 and 35 years old in good health. The CDR3 nucleotides are TGTGCCAGTAGTATTCGAGGGAACACTGAAGCTTTCTTT. This encodes CASSIRGNTEAFF. Supplemented by reference TRBV19 and TRBJ1-1, the full variable domain reads DGGITQSPKYLFRKEGQNVTLSCEQNLNHDAMYWYRQDPGQGLRLIYYSQIVNDFQKGDIAEGYSVSREKKESFPLTVTSAQKNPTAFYLCASSIRGNTEAFFGQGTRLTVV.